A single sample gave rise to the 21 T cell receptor beta chains below, sequenced in a study of regulatory T cells in long-lasting Graves disease. Construction of the TCR beta libraries employed iRepertoire HTBI primers in conjunction with Arm-PCR of CDR3 regions. TCRdb passed the multiplex PCR reads through MiXCR, listing each CDR3 protein once. The sample contains about 420,000 distinct CDR3 sequences, about a quarter of which appear only once. Time point given: persistent/refractory GD, antithyroid drugs over 5 years with positive TRAb. RNA from PBMCs was the source of the TCR library. The specimen was peripheral blood mononuclear cells (PBMCs), collected when the disease was refractory, from a patient treated with antithyroid drugs. The receptors shown here come from a female donor with Graves disease.

This clonotype was found a few times. The CDR3 DNA reads as TGTGCCAGCAGGCCGGTGGGACTAGCGGCTACTATCTCCCCCTACGAGCAGTACTTC. Encoded protein: CASRPVGLAATISPYEQYF. V and J are TRBV27 and TRBJ2-7; 11 positions match TRBD2. The CDR3 is 19 residues long. Unmatched junction bases numbered 18, after V lost 6 bases and J lost 2 bases. CDR1 MNHEY and CDR2 SMNVEV come from the germline V gene (reference sequence).

This clonotype was detected a few times. The chain is built from TRBV28 and TRBJ2-4, with D perhaps matching TRBD1 (6 bases). With 5 bases removed from V and 1 base from J, the gap between germline ends came to 12 bases. Germline V gene sequence: CDR1 MDHEN, CDR2 SYDVKM. This CDR3 has 15 amino acids. CDR3 residues: CASSGQFIAKNIQYF. The CDR3 DNA follows: TGTGCCAGCAGTGGACAGTTTATTGCCAAAAACATTCAGTACTTC.

V usage is TRBV3-1 and J usage is TRBJ2-2; D remains unclear. V was cut by 2 bases and J by 6 bases, with 7 bases left in between. CDR3 size: 13 residues. Germline V gene data show CDR1 as LGHDT and CDR2 as YNNKEL (reference sequence). CDR3: CASSQIGSGELFF. DNA for the CDR3: TGTGCCAGCAGCCAAATTGGATCCGGGGAGCTGTTTTTT.

This clonotype was detected many times. The gene calls are TRBV12-5 and TRBJ2-7, with TRBD2 matching 12 bases. CDR1 LGHNT and CDR2 FRNRAP come from the germline V gene. The CDR3 runs to 15 residues. The ends lost 6 bases at V and 5 bases at J; junction bases unmatched: 8. The chain's CDR3 is CASGPLAGGPNEQYF. The CDR3 DNA reads as TGTGCTAGTGGCCCTCTAGCGGGAGGGCCCAACGAGCAGTACTTC. Complete variable domain (other parts from reference TRBV12-5 and TRBJ2-7): DARVTQTPRHKVTEMGQEVTMRCQPILGHNTVFWYRQTMMQGLELLAYFRNRAPLDDSGMPKDRFSAEMPDATLATLKIQPSEPRDSAVYFCASGPLAGGPNEQYFGPGTRLTVT.

This clonotype appeared a few times. V is TRBV29-1 and J is TRBJ2-5, with D possibly matching TRBD2 (6 bases). The CDR3 sequence is 12 residues long. The V and J ends lost 7 bases and 4 bases respectively, with 13 bases between them. Germline CDR1 and CDR2: SQVTM and ANQGSEA. CDR3 residues: CSAKEGSETQYF. The CDR3 DNA follows: TGCAGCGCCAAGGAGGGCTCAGAGACCCAGTACTTC.

This clonotype was seen repeatedly, ten times or more. This chain links TRBV28 with TRBJ1-2; tentative D call: TRBD1 (5 bases). Deletions cut 5 bases from V and 3 bases from J, with 10 bases between. The CDR3 sequence is 13 residues long. CDR1 and CDR2 from the germline V gene are MDHEN and SYDVKM. This CDR3 reads CASSGLGDYGYTF. CDR3 in DNA: TGTGCCAGCAGTGGATTGGGGGACTATGGCTACACCTTC.

The rearrangement links TRBV3-1 to TRBJ1-1; D may be TRBD1 (5 bases). The CDR3 is made up of 16 amino acids. The germline gives CDR1 LGHDT, CDR2 YNNKEL (reference sequence). Between the trimmed V and J ends, which lost 4 bases and 0 bases, there was a span of 15 bases. CDR3 DNA sequence: TGTGCCAGCAGCCTTACCACCGGGACTTTGAACACTGAAGCTTTCTTT. It yields the protein CASSLTTGTLNTEAFF.

About this clonotype: One end of the junction fails to match germline, which may point to a read error. The chain links TRBV11-1 to TRBJ1-1; no clear D gene. This CDR3 region has 15 residues. CDR1 and CDR2 from the germline V gene are SGHAT and FQDESV (reference sequence). The CDR3 bases are TGTGCCAACAGCTTACTTCCAGAAAAGAACACTGAAGCTTTCTTT. It codes for CANSLLPEKNTEAFF.

The chain joins TRBV27 to TRBJ2-7; 11 nucleotides agree with TRBD2. V dropped 5 bases and J dropped 1; count of bases not matched to a gene: 10. The CDR3 sequence is 17 residues long. The V gene's germline CDR1 is MNHEY and CDR2 SMNVEV (reference sequence). The CDR3 DNA follows: TGTGCCAGCAGTCTATATCGGGGGACTAGCGGATCCTACGAGCAGTACTTC. Residues: CASSLYRGTSGSYEQYF.

The gene calls are TRBV7-9 and TRBJ2-5; the D is unclear. Trimming cost V 5 bases and J 0 bases, with 13 bases left between them. This CDR3 contains 15 residues. Germline values: CDR1 SEHNR, CDR2 FQNEAQ (reference sequence). The CDR3 reads CASSPPDLNQETQYF. CDR3 sequence (DNA): TGTGCCAGCAGCCCCCCAGACCTCAACCAAGAGACCCAGTACTTC.

This clonotype has at least ten counts. The CDR3 DNA follows: TGCAGTGCTCTAGAGGGGGGGAACACTGAAGCTTTCTTT. Encoded protein: CSALEGGNTEAFF. The V call is TRBV20-1, the J call TRBJ1-1; the D gene is possibly TRBD1 (6 bases). The CDR3 length is 13 residues. CDR1 and CDR2 from the germline V gene are DFQATT and SNEGSKA (reference sequence). Trimming stripped 5 bases from V and 1 base from J, with 11 bases between.

A few counts support this clonotype. The J gene is TRBJ2-3, the V gene TRBV20-1, with D possibly being TRBD1 (5 bases). Per germline, CDR1 DFQATT and CDR2 SNEGSKA (reference sequence). The CDR3 spans 16 residues. Trimming cost V 2 bases and J 5 bases, with 20 bases left between them. The CDR3 sequence: CSARTWGRPEGDTQYF. For the CDR3, the DNA is TGCAGTGCTAGAACATGGGGCCGCCCCGAAGGAGATACGCAGTATTTT.

This clonotype occurred many times. The V gene is TRBV6-9, the J gene TRBJ2-7; 9 bases agree with TRBD1. CDR1 and CDR2 from the germline V gene are MNHGY and SVAAGI. The CDR3 totals 15 residues. Trimming cost V 4 bases and J 4 bases; bases outside gene matches: 8. The CDR3 is CASSSAGTGQYEQYF. CDR3 bases: TGTGCCAGCAGTTCCGCCGGGACAGGGCAATACGAGCAGTACTTC.

The rearrangement uses TRBV6-5 and TRBJ2-3, with D possibly TRBD1 on 6 matching bases. The CDR3 is 14 amino acids. Germline CDR1 is MNHEY and CDR2 is SVGAGI. V dropped 2 bases and J dropped 3 bases, with 9 bases sitting between them. In DNA form, the CDR3 reads TGTGCCAGCAGTTACGGGGGCGAGACAGATACGCAGTATTTT. The encoded protein is CASSYGGETDTQYF.

This clonotype was found once. A much larger clone is a single base away; this may be a read error. This likely comes from a read error, as the CDR3 has no conserved phenylalanine or tryptophan at its end. The V and J genes are TRBV28 and TRBJ2-7, with 7 positions matching TRBD2. The V and J ends lost 5 bases and 2 bases, in that order; junction bases with no gene match: 6. The CDR3 is made up of 14 amino acids. The germline CDR1 and CDR2 sequences are MDHEN and SYDVKM. The CDR3 DNA reads as TGTGCCAGCAGTCCAAGACTAGCTCCCTACGAGCAGTACCTC. It is translated as CASSPRLAPYEQYL.

This clonotype has a count of ten or more. V is TRBV28 and J is TRBJ2-2; 8 nucleotides match TRBD2. This CDR3 region has 19 residues. J lost 0 bases, V lost 4 bases, and 13 bases had no gene match. The germline V gene has CDR1 MDHEN and CDR2 SYDVKM. CDR3 DNA sequence: TGTGCCAGCAGTTCCGTTGCTCTAGCGGGTAACGCGAACACCGGGGAGCTGTTTTTT. Encoded protein: CASSSVALAGNANTGELFF.

CDR3 protein: CSARNASLLNNEQFF. For the CDR3, the DNA is TGCAGTGCTCGCAATGCAAGCCTCTTAAACAATGAGCAGTTCTTC. The chain employs TRBV20-1 and TRBJ2-1; D call uncertain. CDR3 length: 15 amino acids. Germline lookup yields CDR1 DFQATT and CDR2 SNEGSKA (reference sequence). V lost 5 bases and J 5 bases, leaving 19 bases between the germline ends.

The chain joins TRBV11-1 to TRBJ2-1; 15 bases match TRBD2. This CDR3 spans 17 amino acids. V lost 6 bases and J lost 2; bases outside the gene matches: 5. Germline loops: CDR1 SGHAT, CDR2 FQDESV (reference sequence). CDR3 region: CASSSGLAGGAYNEQFF. DNA of the CDR3: TGTGCCAGCAGTTCCGGACTAGCGGGAGGGGCCTACAATGAGCAGTTCTTC.

Only a few counts were recorded for this clonotype. The genes are TRBV12-3 or TRBV12-4 and TRBJ2-5; no definite D call. CDR3 length: 14 amino acids. V shed 5 bases and J shed 0 bases, with 10 bases lying between them. The CDR3 loop reads CASSESAYQETQYF. In DNA form, the CDR3 reads TGTGCCAGCAGTGAGTCAGCATACCAAGAGACCCAGTACTTC.

This clonotype was seen ten or more times. The chain employs TRBV10-3 and TRBJ2-7; TRBD1 matches 11 bases. The V gene end was trimmed by 2 bases and the J gene end by 6 bases; junction bases not matched to a gene: 3. The germline gives CDR1 ENHRY, CDR2 SYGVKD. The CDR3 covers 14 residues. This CDR3 is CAISEGQGAGEQYF. The CDR3 nucleotides are TGTGCCATCAGTGAGGGACAGGGGGCGGGCGAGCAGTACTTC.

The chain has TRBV7-2 and TRBJ2-5; unclear D gene. V lost 2 bases, J lost 3 bases, and 10 bases lay in between. CDR1 is SGHTA and CDR2 is FQGNSA in the germline V gene. This CDR3 has 14 amino acids. CDR3 sequence reads: CASSLTVGEETQYF. The DNA for the CDR3 is TGTGCCAGCAGCTTAACGGTCGGAGAAGAGACCCAGTACTTC. Combining the CDR3 with reference TRBV7-2 and TRBJ2-5 gives the whole variable domain GAGVSQSPSNKVTEKGKDVELRCDPISGHTALYWYRQSLGQGLEFLIYFQGNSAPDKSGLPSDRFSAERTGGSVSTLTIQRTQQEDSAVYLCASSLTVGEETQYFGPGTRLLVL.